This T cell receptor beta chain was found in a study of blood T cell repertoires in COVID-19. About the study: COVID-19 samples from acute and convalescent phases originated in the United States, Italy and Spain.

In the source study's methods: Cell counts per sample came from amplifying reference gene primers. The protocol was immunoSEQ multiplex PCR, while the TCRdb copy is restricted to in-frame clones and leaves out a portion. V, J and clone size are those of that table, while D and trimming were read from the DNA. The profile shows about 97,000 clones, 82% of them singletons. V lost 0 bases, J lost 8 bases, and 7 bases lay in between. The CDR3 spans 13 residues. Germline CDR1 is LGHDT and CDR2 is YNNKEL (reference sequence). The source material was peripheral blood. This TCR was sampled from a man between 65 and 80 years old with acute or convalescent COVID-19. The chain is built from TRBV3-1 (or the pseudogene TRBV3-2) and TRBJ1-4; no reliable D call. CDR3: CASSQDRGEKLFF. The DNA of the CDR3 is TGTGCCAGCAGCCAAGACAGAGGGGAAAAACTGTTTTTT.